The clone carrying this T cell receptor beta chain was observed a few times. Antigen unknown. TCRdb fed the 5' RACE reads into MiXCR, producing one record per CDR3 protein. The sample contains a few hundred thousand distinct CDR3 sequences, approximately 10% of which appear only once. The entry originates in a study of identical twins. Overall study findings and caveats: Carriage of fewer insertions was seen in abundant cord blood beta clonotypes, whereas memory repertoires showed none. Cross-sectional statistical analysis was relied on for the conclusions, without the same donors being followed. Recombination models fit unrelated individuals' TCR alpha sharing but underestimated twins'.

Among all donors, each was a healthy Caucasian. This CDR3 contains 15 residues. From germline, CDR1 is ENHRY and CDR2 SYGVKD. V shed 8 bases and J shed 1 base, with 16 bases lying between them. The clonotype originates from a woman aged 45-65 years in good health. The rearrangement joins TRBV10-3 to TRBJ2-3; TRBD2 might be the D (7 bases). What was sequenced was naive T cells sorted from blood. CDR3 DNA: TGTGCCATCGGCCTGGGGGGGGCCGGCACAGATACGCAGTATTTT. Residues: CAIGLGGAGTDTQYF.